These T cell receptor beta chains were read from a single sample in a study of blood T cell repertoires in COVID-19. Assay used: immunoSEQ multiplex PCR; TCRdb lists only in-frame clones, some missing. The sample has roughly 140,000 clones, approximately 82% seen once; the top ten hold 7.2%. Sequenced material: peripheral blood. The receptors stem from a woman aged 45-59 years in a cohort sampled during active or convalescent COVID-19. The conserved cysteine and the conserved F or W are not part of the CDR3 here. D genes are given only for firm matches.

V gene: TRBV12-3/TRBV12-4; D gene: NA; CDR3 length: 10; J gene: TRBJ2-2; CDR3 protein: ASSFVGRELF
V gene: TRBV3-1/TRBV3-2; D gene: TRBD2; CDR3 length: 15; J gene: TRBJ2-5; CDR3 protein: ASSQPEGLAPKETQY
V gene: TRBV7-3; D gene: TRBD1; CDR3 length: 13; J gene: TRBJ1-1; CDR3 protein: ASSLRGTGDTEAF
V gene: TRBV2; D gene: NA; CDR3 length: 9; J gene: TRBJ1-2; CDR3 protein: ASEDSYGYT
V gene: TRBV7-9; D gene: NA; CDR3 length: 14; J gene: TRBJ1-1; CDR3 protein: ASSRNLDSPNTEAF
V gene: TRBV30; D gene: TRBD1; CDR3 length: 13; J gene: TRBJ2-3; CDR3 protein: AWSVGDRVPDTQY
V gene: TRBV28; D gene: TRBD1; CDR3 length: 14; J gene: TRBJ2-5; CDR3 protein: ASYTTGQSTQETQY
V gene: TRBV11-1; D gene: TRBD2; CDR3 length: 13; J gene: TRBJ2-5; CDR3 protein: ASRRGGARGGAQY
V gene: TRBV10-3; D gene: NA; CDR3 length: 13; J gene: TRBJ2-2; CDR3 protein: AISARGANTGELF
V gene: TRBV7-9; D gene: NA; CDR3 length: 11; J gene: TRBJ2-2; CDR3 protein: ASSRQNSGELF
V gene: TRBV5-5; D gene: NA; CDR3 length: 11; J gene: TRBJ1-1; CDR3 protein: ASSKDSAIEAF
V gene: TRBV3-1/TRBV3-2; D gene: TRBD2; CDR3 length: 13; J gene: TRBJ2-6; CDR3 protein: ASRLAGAGANVLT
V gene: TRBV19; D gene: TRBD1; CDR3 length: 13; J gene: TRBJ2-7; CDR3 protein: ASSIPGQGIYEQY
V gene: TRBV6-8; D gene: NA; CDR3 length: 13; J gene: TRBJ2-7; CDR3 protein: ASSYRKQGSYEQY
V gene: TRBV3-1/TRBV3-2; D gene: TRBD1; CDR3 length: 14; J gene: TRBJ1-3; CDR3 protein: ASSQSSGTGGNTIY
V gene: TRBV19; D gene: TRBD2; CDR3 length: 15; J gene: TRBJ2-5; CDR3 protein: ASSNGASGGNQETQY
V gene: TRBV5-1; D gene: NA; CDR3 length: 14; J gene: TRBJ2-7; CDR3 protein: ASSLDQGPPPYEQY